The next 15 T cell receptor beta chains were all read from a single sample in a study of T cells after posttransplantation cyclophosphamide. Produced via immunoSEQ multiplex PCR; TCRdb's table is partial and in-frame only. The sample lists approximately 56,000 clones, 90% to 95% occurring once. Sequenced: PBMCs. The source of these receptors is a woman younger than 45 in good health and a related stem cell transplant donor.

The rearrangement joins TRBV10-1 to TRBJ2-7, with TRBD1 matching 7 bases. Unmatched junction bases numbered 18, after V lost 6 bases and J lost 4 bases. Per the germline V gene, CDR1 is WNHNN and CDR2 is SYGVQD (reference sequence). The CDR3 is 17 residues long. This CDR3 is CASRSDDRALERYEQYF. The CDR3 nucleotides are TGCGCCAGCAGATCCGATGACAGGGCCCTCGAGAGGTACGAGCAGTACTTC.

In its sample, this clone was seen once. J is TRBJ2-1 and V is TRBV4-3; no clear D gene. The CDR3 runs 14 residues. V gave up 0 bases and J gave up 2 bases, with 5 bases separating them. Germline lookup yields CDR1 LGHNA and CDR2 YSLEER. CDR3 in amino acids: CASSQDVAYNEQFF. The CDR3 DNA reads TGCGCCAGCAGCCAAGATGTAGCCTACAATGAGCAGTTCTTC.

V and J are TRBV18 and TRBJ2-3, with a weak D call TRBD2 (5 bases). The germline V gene has CDR1 KGHSH and CDR2 LQKENI. The CDR3 runs to 12 residues. Trimming left V 5 bases short and J 4 bases short, with 7 bases between. The chain's CDR3 is CASSGGPDTQYF. The CDR3 DNA follows: TGTGCCAGCTCAGGAGGACCAGATACGCAGTATTTT.

The chain employs TRBV28 and TRBJ1-3; tentatively, D is TRBD1 (5 bases). This CDR3 has 16 amino acids. V lost 6 bases and J lost 5, with 20 bases in between. Germline V gene lookup returns CDR1 MDHEN and CDR2 SYDVKM. The CDR3 bases are TGTGCCAGCAGCCGTCAGGGTTCACGGGTGAGAAACACCATATATTTT. Translation gives CASSRQGSRVRNTIYF.

The genes are TRBV19 and TRBJ1-2; TRBD1 agrees at 9 bases. This CDR3 is built from 13 residues. V trimming: 6 bases; J trimming: 6 bases; junction bases outside the gene matches: 5. Germline assignment: CDR1 LNHDA and CDR2 SQIVND (reference sequence). The CDR3 nucleotides are TGTGCCAGTAGCCGCGGGACAGGGAATGGCTACACCTTC. This translates into CASSRGTGNGYTF.

The gene calls are TRBV14 and TRBJ2-2; 7 bases match TRBD1. Per germline, CDR1 SGHDN and CDR2 FVKESK. J was trimmed by 3 bases and V by 3 bases; bases with no gene match: 7. The CDR3 contains 16 residues. The CDR3 spells CASSHKQGRDTGELFF. The DNA for the CDR3 is TGTGCCAGCAGCCACAAACAGGGGAGAGACACCGGGGAGCTGTTTTTT.

A few counts support this clone. The V and J genes are TRBV10-3 and TRBJ1-5, with 9 bases aligning to TRBD1. The trim removed 2 bases at V and 6 bases at J, leaving 5 bases unmatched. The V gene's germline CDR1 is ENHRY and CDR2 SYGVKD. CDR3 length: 15 amino acids. The CDR3 DNA sequence: TGTGCCATCAGTGAGGGGACAGGGAAGGCTCAGCCCCAGCATTTT. Translating it yields CAISEGTGKAQPQHF.

The CDR3 coding sequence is TGTGCCAGCAGCCTTGGGGGGTTTAATGGCTACACCTTC. It specifies CASSLGGFNGYTF. The rearrangement uses TRBV2 and TRBJ1-2; tentatively, D is TRBD1 (5 bases). The CDR3 contains 13 residues. The germline V gene encodes CDR1 SNHLY and CDR2 FYNNEI. Trimming cost V 6 bases and J 6 bases, with 14 bases left between them.

This chain links TRBV28 with TRBJ1-6, with 11 positions matching TRBD1. The CDR3 is 16 amino acids. Germline V gives CDR1 MDHEN, CDR2 SYDVKM. After removal of 5 bases from V and 7 bases from J, the junction contained 7 bases not matched to a gene. As DNA, the CDR3 is TGTGCCAGCAGTCGGGACAGGGGGGTTAAGAATTCACCCCTCCACTTT. This encodes CASSRDRGVKNSPLHF. Full variable domain (outside the CDR3, taken from reference TRBV28 and TRBJ1-6): DVKVTQSSRYLVKRTGEKVFLECVQDMDHENMFWYRQDPGLGLRLIYFSYDVKMKEKGDIPEGYSVSREKKERFSLILESASTNQTSMYLCASSRDRGVKNSPLHFGNGTRLTVT.

The chain has TRBV7-9 and TRBJ2-7; D is perhaps TRBD2 (6 bases). This CDR3 spans 11 amino acids. Germline V lookup: CDR1 SEHNR, CDR2 FQNEAQ (reference sequence). V was cut by 8 bases and J by 5 bases, with 10 bases left in between. The CDR3: CASGDFHEQYF. CDR3 DNA: TGTGCCAGCGGGGACTTCCACGAGCAGTACTTC.

The rearrangement joins TRBV7-6 to TRBJ2-7; 8 bases map to TRBD1. The J segment lost 3 bases and the V segment lost 5 bases, leaving 6 bases of the junction unmatched. The CDR3 is 14 residues long. CDR1 is SGHVS, CDR2 FNYEAQ, per germline. CDR3 nucleotides: TGTGCCAGCAGCCAACCGGACAGGGACTACGAGCAGTACTTC. Protein sequence: CASSQPDRDYEQYF. Based on the CDR3 plus reference TRBV7-6 and TRBJ2-7, the full variable domain is GAGVSQSPRYKVTKRGQDVALRCDPISGHVSLYWYRQALGQGPEFLTYFNYEAQQDKSGLPNDRFSAERPEGSISTLTIQRTEQRDSAMYRCASSQPDRDYEQYFGPGTRLTVT.

V is TRBV5-1 and J is TRBJ2-2; 7 bases are shared with TRBD1. The V segment lost 5 bases and the J segment 5 bases; nucleotides outside the gene matches: 9. The CDR3 extends over 15 amino acids. Germline V CDR1 and CDR2: SGHRS, YFSETQ. CDR3 sequence (DNA): TGCGCCAGCAGAGATAAACCAGGGGGAACCGGGGAGCTGTTTTTT. It yields the protein CASRDKPGGTGELFF.

This sequence joins TRBV14 and TRBJ2-7; D uncertain. Trimming pared 2 bases from V and 0 bases from J, leaving 11 bases between. Germline CDR1 and CDR2: SGHDN and FVKESK. There are 15 residues in the CDR3. The CDR3 here is CASSQLGPTSYEQYF. The CDR3 DNA reads as TGTGCCAGCAGCCAACTGGGCCCAACCTCCTACGAGCAGTACTTC.

This chain connects TRBV7-2 to TRBJ2-3; a possible D gene is TRBD2 (6 bases). V was clipped by 5 bases and J by 4 bases, with 22 bases between them. The CDR3 runs to 17 residues. The germline CDR1 and CDR2 sequences are SGHTA and FQGNSA. The CDR3 DNA reads as TGTGCCAGCAGCCCTAAGGGAGGCTTGTCAGGGTCAGATACGCAGTATTTT. It specifies CASSPKGGLSGSDTQYF.

V and J are TRBV7-2 and TRBJ2-3, with 8 bases matching TRBD2. The CDR3 spans 13 residues. J lost 5 bases, V lost 5 bases, and 3 bases had no gene match. The germline gives CDR1 SGHTA, CDR2 FQGNSA. The CDR3 loop is CASSTLAGDTQYF. For the CDR3, the DNA is TGTGCCAGCAGCACTCTAGCGGGAGATACGCAGTATTTT.